One and the same sample provided the 11 T cell receptor beta chains below, sequenced in a study of OX40 agonist ivuxolimab in advanced cancers. Libraries were prepared by immunoSEQ multiplex PCR; TCRdb keeps only in-frame clonotypes and omits some of them. This table holds some 40,000 clones, around 93% found once. The sample in question was CD4+ or CD8+ T cells sorted from blood, obtained in a trial of the OX40 agonist ivuxolimab. The receptors here all came from an adult with an advanced solid tumor such as melanoma, head and neck, liver or kidney cancer.

Within the sample, this clone is medium-sized (0.01 to 0.1%). The chain is built from TRBV7-9 and TRBJ2-1, with 11 bases aligning to TRBD2. The CDR3 extends over 18 amino acids. CDR1 and CDR2 (germline): SEHNR, FQNEAQ (reference sequence). V shed 8 bases, J shed 6 bases, and the junction held 18 bases outside the gene matches. The CDR3 loop is CASHGGRGTSGSSNEQFF. As DNA, the CDR3 is TGTGCCAGCCACGGGGGCAGGGGGACTAGCGGTTCGAGCAATGAGCAGTTCTTC.

The chain couples TRBV27 to TRBJ2-1; 12 bases match TRBD2. The CDR3 is 14 residues long. The V gene end was trimmed by 7 bases and the J gene end by 4 bases; junction bases not matched to a gene: 2. Per the germline V gene, CDR1 is MNHEY and CDR2 is SMNVEV (reference sequence). DNA for the CDR3: TGTGCCAGCAAACTAGCGGGAGGTTACAATGAGCAGTTCTTC. The encoded protein is CASKLAGGYNEQFF.

CDR3 sequence reads: CASSHLLAGKSEQYF. The CDR3, as DNA: TGCGCCAGCAGCCACCTACTAGCGGGAAAATCCGAGCAGTACTTC. V gene TRBV4-1 combines with J gene TRBJ2-7, with 10 bases that match TRBD2. V lost 3 bases and J lost 6; bases outside the gene matches: 8. The CDR3 sequence is 15 residues long. CDR1 is MGHRA, CDR2 YSYEKL, per germline.

The V and J genes are TRBV28 and TRBJ2-3; D is ambiguous. V was cut by 3 bases and J by 2 bases, with 9 bases left in between. The CDR3 consists of 14 residues. Germline values: CDR1 MDHEN, CDR2 SYDVKM. The CDR3 coding sequence is TGTGCCAGCAGTTTGGGGTGGACCACAGATACGCAGTATTTT. Translated: CASSLGWTTDTQYF.

This chain connects TRBV9 to TRBJ2-5; 10 nucleotides agree with TRBD2. This CDR3 is built from 15 residues. Germline values: CDR1 SGDLS, CDR2 YYNGEE. After removal of 3 bases from V and 1 base from J, the junction contained 3 bases not matched to a gene. The CDR3 bases are TGTGCCAGCAGCGATAGCGGGAGGAGCCAAGAGACCCAGTACTTC. This translates into CASSDSGRSQETQYF.

This sequence joins TRBV7-8 and TRBJ1-1, with D perhaps matching TRBD1 (6 bases). Trimming removed 0 bases from V and 3 bases from J, with 11 bases in between. CDR3 size: 15 residues. Germline V gene sequence: CDR1 SGHVS, CDR2 FQNEAQ. In DNA form, the CDR3 reads TGTGCCAGCAGCTTAGCGAGGACAGCATACACTGAAGCTTTCTTT. It yields the protein CASSLARTAYTEAFF.

V is TRBV5-8 and J is TRBJ2-7; 14 bases are shared with TRBD2. V lost 3 bases and J lost 4; bases outside the gene matches: 6. Germline assignment: CDR1 SGHTS and CDR2 YDEGEE. This CDR3 comprises 16 residues. The CDR3 DNA is TGTGCCAGCAGCTACGGGACTAGCGGGGGAGGATACGAGCAGTACTTC. Encoded protein: CASSYGTSGGGYEQYF.

V gene TRBV5-1 combines with J gene TRBJ2-5, with 7 nucleotides matching TRBD1. Near its end, the DNA agrees better with TRBJ2-7, so the J call may be wrong. This CDR3 contains 16 residues. Germline values: CDR1 SGHRS, CDR2 YFSETQ. CDR3 DNA: TGCGCCAGCAGCCGTGGATCTTGGGACAGTTACTACGAGCAGTACTTC. It yields the protein CASSRGSWDSYYEQYF.

This chain connects TRBV5-1 to TRBJ2-1, with D tentatively TRBD1 (6 bases). The CDR3 sequence is 16 residues long. V was cut by 6 bases and J by 5 bases, with 21 bases left in between. Germline lookup yields CDR1 SGHRS and CDR2 YFSETQ. CDR3 coding DNA: TGCGCCAGCAAAATCCTTCGGGACATAGGCCACAATGAGCAGTTCTTC. It is translated as CASKILRDIGHNEQFF.

CDR3 in amino acids: CASKTSGVPDTQYF. Here the CDR3 DNA reads TGTGCCAGCAAGACTAGCGGGGTCCCAGATACGCAGTATTTT. The chain employs TRBV27 and TRBJ2-3; 11 positions match TRBD2. The CDR3 sequence is 14 residues long. Germline V lookup: CDR1 MNHEY, CDR2 SMNVEV (reference sequence). With V trimmed by 7 bases and J by 4 bases, 4 bases remained unmatched.

The genes are TRBV13 and TRBJ2-1, with D tentatively TRBD1 (5 bases). V dropped 3 bases and J dropped 10 bases, with 22 bases sitting between them. Germline lookup yields CDR1 PRHDT and CDR2 FYEKMQ (reference sequence). This CDR3 has 16 amino acids. The CDR3 reads CASSFRTGHTRLEQFF. The CDR3 DNA follows: TGTGCCAGCAGCTTTCGTACCGGACACACCAGGTTGGAGCAGTTCTTC.